These 10 T cell receptor beta chains came from one sample sequenced in a study of neurological immune-mediated disorders. Time point reported: technical triplicate 3. TCRdb fed the 5' RACE reads into MiXCR, producing one record per CDR3 protein. The sample consists of nearly 45,000 distinct CDR3 sequences, around a fifth of them appearing once. The specimen sequenced was PBMCs. These receptors came from a man between 60 and 75 years old with HTLV-1-associated myelopathy (HAM/TSP).

The chain recombines TRBV7-8 with TRBJ2-2; TRBD1 aligns across 7 bases. Germline-derived CDR1 and CDR2 are SGHVS and FQNEAQ. V lost 1 base, J lost 7 bases, and 6 bases stayed unmatched. The CDR3 is 15 amino acids. The CDR3, as DNA: TGTGCCAGCAGCTTAGACAGGGGATCGATCGGGGAGCTGTTTTTT. Protein: CASSLDRGSIGELFF.

This sequence joins TRBV27 and TRBJ2-1; unclear D gene. V was shortened by 0 bases and J by 6 bases, with 12 bases between the two germline ends. The CDR3 extends over 15 amino acids. The germline V gene has CDR1 MNHEY and CDR2 SMNVEV (reference sequence). In nucleotides, the CDR3 is TGTGCCAGCAGTTTATCAGGGTTTGACATCAATGAGCAGTTCTTC. It specifies CASSLSGFDINEQFF.

In its sample, this clonotype was seen many times. The V call is TRBV5-1, the J call TRBJ2-1; 7 bases fit TRBD1. From germline, CDR1 is SGHRS and CDR2 YFSETQ. The CDR3 is 13 residues long. V lost 4 bases and J lost 7; bases outside the gene matches: 5. The CDR3 protein is CASSRGQRNEQFF. CDR3 in DNA: TGCGCCAGCAGCCGGGGACAGCGAAATGAGCAGTTCTTC.

In its sample, this clonotype was seen many times. As DNA, the CDR3 is TGCAGTGCTAGAGGCCCTAGCGGGAACTACGAGCAGTACTTC. Translated, it gives CSARGPSGNYEQYF. The V gene is TRBV20-1, the J gene TRBJ2-7, with TRBD2 identical over 9 bases. Germline trimming cut 1 base from V and 3 bases from J; bases unmatched to any gene: 4. This CDR3 comprises 14 residues. Germline V gene sequence: CDR1 DFQATT, CDR2 SNEGSKA (reference sequence).

The V call is TRBV6-1, the J call TRBJ1-1; D is unresolved. V lost 4 bases and J 14 bases, leaving 17 bases between the germline ends. The germline V gene has CDR1 MNHNS and CDR2 SASEGT. CDR3 length: 12 residues. The CDR3, as DNA: TGTGCCAGCAGTGGGCAAGGACGGAGTGGATTCTTT. It encodes CASSGQGRSGFF.

This clonotype was recorded many times. The chain couples TRBV15 to TRBJ2-7; D not resolved. Germline-derived CDR1 and CDR2 are LNHNV and YYDKDF (reference sequence). The CDR3 runs 14 residues. The V end lost 0 bases, the J end lost 3 bases, and 9 bases lay between the germline ends. The CDR3 reads CATSRDVSSYEQYF. For the CDR3, the DNA is TGTGCCACCAGCAGAGACGTTAGTAGCTACGAGCAGTACTTC.

V and J are TRBV5-1 and TRBJ1-4; D not resolved. This CDR3 contains 15 residues. CDR1 and CDR2 (germline): SGHRS, YFSETQ. Trimming cost V 4 bases and J 3 bases, with 13 bases left between them. The CDR3 here is CASSVEEAANEKLFF. For the CDR3, the DNA is TGCGCCAGCAGCGTTGAGGAGGCGGCTAATGAAAAACTGTTTTTT.

This clonotype was detected ten times or more. The V gene is TRBV3-1, the J gene TRBJ2-2, with 14 bases aligning to TRBD2. The CDR3 runs to 16 residues. Germline-derived CDR1 and CDR2 are LGHDT and YNNKEL (reference sequence). V was clipped by 4 bases and J by 6 bases; unmatched bases: 4. The CDR3 loop is CASSPRLAGGPGELFF. Here the CDR3 DNA reads TGTGCCAGCAGCCCCAGACTAGCGGGAGGGCCCGGGGAGCTGTTTTTT.

This clonotype was observed at least ten times. J is TRBJ1-3 and V is TRBV4-1; TRBD1 agrees at 11 bases. The germline V gene encodes CDR1 MGHRA and CDR2 YSYEKL. With 1 base clipped from V and 10 bases from J, the junction kept 9 bases outside the gene matches. This CDR3 contains 16 residues. The CDR3 DNA is TGCGCCAGCAGCCAAGGACCGGAGGACAGGGGGCTAACCATATATTTT. Amino acids: CASSQGPEDRGLTIYF.

This clonotype was seen many times. The J gene is TRBJ1-4, the V gene TRBV2, with D possibly TRBD1 on 5 matching bases. V shed 4 bases and J shed 2 bases, with 11 bases lying between them. The CDR3 is 15 residues long. The V gene's germline CDR1 is SNHLY and CDR2 FYNNEI. CDR3 coding DNA: TGTGCCAGCAGTGCTACGGGGCAGACTAATGAAAAACTGTTTTTT. It translates to CASSATGQTNEKLFF. Using reference TRBV2 and TRBJ1-4 for the parts outside the CDR3, the full variable domain is EPEVTQTPSHQVTQMGQEVILRCVPISNHLYFYWYRQILGQKVEFLVSFYNNEISEKSEIFDDQFSVERPDGSNFTLKIRSTKLEDSAMYFCASSATGQTNEKLFFGSGTQLSVL.